These 8 T cell receptor beta chains originate from one sample sequenced in a study of T cell responses to AZD1222 COVID-19 vaccine. Generated by immunoSEQ multiplex PCR, the TCRdb table keeps only in-frame clones and is missing some. In the table there are roughly 200,000 clones, around nine tenths of which are singletons. The source material was peripheral blood, sampled on day 0 of AZD1222 vaccination. These receptor sequences come from an adult in good health.

The count of this clone is one. The genes are TRBV4-1 and TRBJ1-1; D gene uncertain. This CDR3 has 13 residues. Trimming took off 6 bases at V and 1 base at J, with 9 bases between the two ends. Germline-derived CDR1 and CDR2 are MGHRA and YSYEKL. In DNA form, the CDR3 reads TGCGCCAGCAGTGGGAGCCCGAACACTGAAGCTTTCTTT. Translated, it gives CASSGSPNTEAFF.

The chain is built from TRBV6-5 and TRBJ1-5; D uncertain. Trimming stripped 0 bases from V and 4 bases from J, with 4 bases between. Germline CDR1 reads MNHEY; CDR2 reads SVGAGI. This CDR3 spans 13 amino acids. The CDR3 protein is CASSYSLNQPQHF. Written as DNA, the CDR3 is TGTGCCAGCAGTTACTCGTTGAATCAGCCCCAGCATTTT.

The chain combines TRBV27 with TRBJ1-2; TRBD1 might be the D (6 bases). Germline V gene data show CDR1 as MNHEY and CDR2 as SMNVEV (reference sequence). This CDR3 has 14 amino acids. V was pared by 4 bases and J by 2 bases, with 11 bases between. The DNA of the CDR3 is TGTGCCAGCAGTTCGGGGGGCAGGAACTATGGCTACACCTTC. It encodes CASSSGGRNYGYTF.

V usage is TRBV2 and J usage is TRBJ1-3; TRBD1 matches at 7 bases. This CDR3 contains 15 residues. The V gene's germline CDR1 is SNHLY and CDR2 FYNNEI. V shed 6 bases, J shed 5 bases, and the junction held 10 bases outside the gene matches. The CDR3 DNA follows: TGTGCCAGCAGGAGGCGACAGGGAGCGAGAAACACCATATATTTT. Residues: CASRRRQGARNTIYF.

The chain links TRBV6-1 to TRBJ1-1; D is unresolved. The CDR3 runs 13 residues. CDR1 and CDR2 (germline): MNHNS, SASEGT. Trimming shortened V by 7 bases and J by 0 bases, and 9 bases separated the two germline ends. CDR3 sequence reads: CASTVNMNTEAFF. The CDR3 nucleotides read TGTGCCAGCACCGTCAATATGAACACTGAAGCTTTCTTT.

This clone has just one count. The chain recombines TRBV5-1 with TRBJ2-2; D uncertain. The CDR3 length is 11 residues. V lost 4 bases to trimming and J lost 3 bases, with 1 base between them. Germline V gene data show CDR1 as SGHRS and CDR2 as YFSETQ. For the CDR3, the DNA is TGCGCCAGCAGCGACACCGGGGAGCTGTTTTTT. Its protein product is CASSDTGELFF.

The chain recombines TRBV30 with TRBJ1-1; D not certain. Germline values: CDR1 GTSNPN, CDR2 SVGIG (reference sequence). V was trimmed by 1 base and J by 1 base, leaving 7 bases between them. This CDR3 comprises 13 residues. CDR3 DNA sequence: TGTGCCTGGAGTGGAGCCAGGAACACTGAAGCTTTCTTT. Amino acids: CAWSGARNTEAFF.

This chain joins TRBV30 and TRBJ1-6, with D uncertain. V was pared by 3 bases and J by 9 bases, with 24 bases between. The CDR3 is 17 amino acids. The V gene's germline CDR1 is GTSNPN and CDR2 SVGIG (reference sequence). CDR3 DNA: TGTGCCTGGAGCCGCTCGACTTGGGCCGCGTCCAGTTCACCCCTCCACTTT. It encodes CAWSRSTWAASSSPLHF. Supplemented by reference TRBV30 and TRBJ1-6, the full variable domain reads SQTIHQWPATLVQPVGSPLSLECTVEGTSNPNLYWYRQAAGRGLQLLFYSVGIGQISSEVPQNLSASRPQDRQFILSSKKLLLSDSGFYLCAWSRSTWAASSSPLHFGNGTRLTVT.